Ten or more counts support the clone carrying this TCR beta chain. Its target is unknown. These data are taken from a study of T cells in Graves' hyperthyroidism and ophthalmopathy. Study-wide results and limits: Most thyroid clonotypes that were expanded above 0.001 also turned up in blood.

RNA transcripts yielded amplified TCR beta CDR3 regions. The TCR CDR3 first-round RT-PCR relied on the HTBI primer set. TCRdb processed the multiplex PCR reads anew with MiXCR; each CDR3 protein has one entry. The sample includes 500,000 to 550,000 distinct CDR3 sequences, around 20% of them seen just once. Diagnosing involved the use of clinical symptoms, serum thyroxine and TRAb, thyroid ultrasound and orbital computed tomography. PBMCs came from 9 to 10 ml fresh peripheral blood. Sequenced sample: blood. The sequence derives from a man between 18 and 29 years old with Graves' hyperthyroidism.

The CDR3 loop is CASSYLGGMNTEAFF. The CDR3 bases are TGTGCCAGCAGTTACTTAGGGGGGATGAACACTGAAGCTTTCTTT. The genes are TRBV6-5 and TRBJ1-1; D might be TRBD1 (6 bases). Germline loops: CDR1 MNHEY, CDR2 SVGAGI. There are 15 residues in the CDR3. With 1 base removed from V and 0 bases from J, the gap between germline ends came to 9 bases.